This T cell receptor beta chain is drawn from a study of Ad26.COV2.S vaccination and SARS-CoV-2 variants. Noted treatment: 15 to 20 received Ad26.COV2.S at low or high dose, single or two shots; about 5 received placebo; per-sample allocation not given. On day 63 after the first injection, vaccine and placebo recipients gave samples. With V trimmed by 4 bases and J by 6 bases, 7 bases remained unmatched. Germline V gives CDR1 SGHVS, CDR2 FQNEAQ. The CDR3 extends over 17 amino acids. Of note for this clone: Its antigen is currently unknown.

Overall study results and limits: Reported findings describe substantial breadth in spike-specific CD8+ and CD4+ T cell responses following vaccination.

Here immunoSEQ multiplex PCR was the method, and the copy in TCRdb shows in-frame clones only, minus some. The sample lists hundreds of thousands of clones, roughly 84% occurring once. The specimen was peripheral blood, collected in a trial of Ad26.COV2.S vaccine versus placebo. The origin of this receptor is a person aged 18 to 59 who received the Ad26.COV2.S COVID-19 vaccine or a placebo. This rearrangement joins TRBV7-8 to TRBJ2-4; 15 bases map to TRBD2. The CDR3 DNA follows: TGTGCCAGCAGCTCTGGACTAGCGGGAGGGCCCCGAAACATTCAGTACTTC. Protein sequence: CASSSGLAGGPRNIQYF.